This T cell receptor (beta chain) was captured in a study of T cells after yellow fever vaccination. MiXCR was run by TCRdb on the 5' RACE reads, yielding one entry per CDR3 protein. The sample lists over 250,000 distinct CDR3 sequences, 4.1% occurring once. This clonotype was seen only a few times. Deletions cut 4 bases from V and 8 bases from J, with 19 bases between. This CDR3 comprises 16 residues. Germline loops: CDR1 SGHRS, CDR2 YFSETQ. The starting material was PBMCs, obtained 5 days after the yellow fever booster vaccination. This chain uses TRBV5-1 with TRBJ1-6; the D gene is possibly TRBD1 (5 bases). The clonotype was recovered from a man between 18 and 35 years old who received the YFV17D yellow fever vaccine. CDR3 loop: CASSGGAGRYDSPLHF. For the CDR3, the DNA is TGCGCCAGCAGCGGAGGGGCGGGACGATATGATTCACCCCTCCACTTT.